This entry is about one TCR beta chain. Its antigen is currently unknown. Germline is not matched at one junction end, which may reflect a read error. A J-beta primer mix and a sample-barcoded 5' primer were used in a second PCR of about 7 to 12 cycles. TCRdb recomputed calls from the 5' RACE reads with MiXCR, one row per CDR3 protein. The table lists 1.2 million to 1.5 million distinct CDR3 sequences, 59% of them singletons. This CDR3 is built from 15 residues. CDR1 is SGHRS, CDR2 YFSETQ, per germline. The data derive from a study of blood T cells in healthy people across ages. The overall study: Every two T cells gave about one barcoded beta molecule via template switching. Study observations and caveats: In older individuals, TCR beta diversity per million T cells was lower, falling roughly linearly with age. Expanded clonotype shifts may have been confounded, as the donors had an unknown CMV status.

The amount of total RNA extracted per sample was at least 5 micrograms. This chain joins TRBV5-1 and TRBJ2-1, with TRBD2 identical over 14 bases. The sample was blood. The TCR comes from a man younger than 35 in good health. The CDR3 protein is CAGSKGLAGEGEQFF. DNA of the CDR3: TGCGCCGGCAGCAAGGGACTAGCGGGAGAGGGTGAGCAGTTCTTC.